The rows below give T cell receptor beta chains drawn from one sample of a study of blood T cell repertoires in COVID-19. TCRdb's table, derived via immunoSEQ multiplex PCR, lists solely in-frame clones and lacks some. The sample lists around 120,000 clones; about 79% were seen once. Sequenced material: peripheral blood. These receptors were obtained from a woman of 80 years or more with acute or convalescent COVID-19. Each CDR3 is given with its conserved first and last residue. The D gene is left open where the match is weak. The size of a clone is reported for some rows only, either as once, few or many, or as a class for expanded clones.

once,TRBD1,TRBV5-5,TRBJ1-5,CASSSTGGGGNQPQHF,TGTGCCAGCAGCTCGACAGGGGGCGGAGGCAATCAGCCCCAGCATTTT
.,TRBD1,TRBV7-2,TRBJ2-5,CASRPKDPQGWQETQYF,TGTGCCAGCAGACCGAAAGACCCACAGGGGTGGCAAGAGACCCAGTACTTC
.,TRBD2,TRBV7-8,TRBJ2-7,CASSLASGTSGGIGPPYEQYF,TGTGCCAGCAGCTTAGCCTCCGGGACTAGCGGGGGGATCGGCCCCCCTTACGAGCAGTACTTC
once,.,TRBV2,TRBJ2-2,CASTVWTGRATGELFF,TGTGCCAGCACGGTTTGGACAGGGAGGGCGACCGGGGAGCTGTTTTTT
.,TRBD1,TRBV28,TRBJ1-6,CASSFLGQGASYNSPLHF,TGTGCCAGCAGTTTCCTTGGACAGGGCGCGTCCTATAATTCACCCCTCCACTTT
.,TRBD1,TRBV3-1/TRBV3-2,TRBJ1-2,CASSKQGNYGYTF,TGTGCCAGCAGTAAACAGGGGAACTATGGCTACACCTTC
.,.,TRBV6-2/TRBV6-3,TRBJ2-3,CASTPTEFGRTDTQYF,TGTGCCAGCACCCCAACGGAGTTTGGGAGGACAGATACGCAGTATTTT
once,.,TRBV5-1,TRBJ2-3,CASSLGRVSTDTQYF,TGCGCCAGCAGCTTGGGACGGGTGAGCACAGATACGCAGTATTTT
.,.,TRBV19,TRBJ1-2,CASSIWSSDITLPGYGYTF,TGTGCCAGTAGTATTTGGAGTTCGGACATTACGCTCCCAGGCTATGGCTACACCTTC
.,.,TRBV28,TRBJ1-5,CASSLDRNQPQHF,TGTGCCAGCAGTTTAGACAGAAATCAGCCCCAGCATTTT
.,TRBD1,TRBV2,TRBJ1-6,CASSEVEDRDPPLHF,TGTGCCAGCAGTGAAGTGGAGGACAGGGATCCACCCCTCCACTTT
.,.,TRBV5-5,TRBJ2-5,CASSFRTARETQYF,TGTGCCAGCAGCTTTAGGACAGCTAGAGAGACCCAGTACTTC
.,.,TRBV2,TRBJ1-5,CASSATNVRPQHF,TGTGCCAGCAGTGCAACTAACGTCCGGCCCCAGCATTTT
.,TRBD1,TRBV24-1,TRBJ2-1,CATSDLQGTGGFNEQFF,TGTGCCACCAGTGATTTGCAAGGTACAGGGGGCTTCAATGAGCAGTTCTTC
.,TRBD1,TRBV3-1/TRBV3-2,TRBJ1-4,CASSHGTGEKLFF,TGTGCCAGCAGCCATGGGACAGGGGAAAAACTGTTTTTT
.,TRBD1,TRBV6-2/TRBV6-3,TRBJ1-5,CASSPTGAYVNQPQHF,TGTGCCAGCAGTCCGACAGGGGCTTACGTCAATCAGCCCCAGCATTTT
.,.,TRBV28,TRBJ1-2,CASSFSQANYGYTF,TGTGCCAGCAGTTTCTCGCAGGCTAACTATGGCTACACCTTC
.,TRBD2,TRBV27,TRBJ2-1,CASSSTSGNTGGPYNEQFF,TGTGCCAGCAGTTCGACTAGCGGGAACACGGGGGGGCCCTACAATGAGCAGTTCTTC
once,.,TRBV7-3,TRBJ1-6,CASSLLGQGNSPLHF,TGTGCCAGCAGCTTATTGGGGCAGGGAAATTCACCCCTCCACTTT
.,TRBD1,TRBV18,TRBJ1-2,CASSPPTGGRGYTF,TGTGCCAGCTCACCACCTACAGGGGGCAGAGGCTACACCTTC
.,.,TRBV24-1,TRBJ2-1,CATSGSSETYNEQFF,TGTGCCACCAGTGGGTCTAGTGAAACCTACAATGAGCAGTTCTTC
.,.,TRBV11-2,TRBJ2-1,CASSLSRVSSYNEQFF,TGTGCCAGCAGCCTCTCTCGGGTAAGCTCCTACAATGAGCAGTTCTTC
.,TRBD2,TRBV18,TRBJ2-7,CASSPNSGRAYEQYF,TGTGCCAGCTCACCAAATAGCGGGAGGGCCTACGAGCAGTACTTC
.,TRBD1,TRBV9,TRBJ1-2,CASSVRETGGDGYTF,TGTGCCAGCAGCGTTCGGGAGACAGGGGGCGATGGCTACACCTTC